This T cell receptor beta chain was documented in a study of cytomegalovirus exposure and HLA in healthy donors (dated by TCRdb to the late 2010s). At the level of the whole study: In an earlier analysis of approximately 500 of the donors, roughly 300 Gb of sequence data and some 100 million unique TCR beta sequences from 150 million to 200 million T cells were reported. Around 300 gigabases of sequencing data and 70 million to 100 million unique TCR sequences were included in an early release covering about 620 HLA-typed donors. Among the roughly 400 genotyped donors, about 85% belonged to the genetic ancestry cluster associated with self-reported Caucasian donors. The study aimed to test whether cataloging public T cell receptors could reveal signatures of past pathogen exposure. Using immunosequencing, the study profiled T cell repertoires from approximately 700 subjects and related those repertoires to cytomegalovirus serostatus. In addition to the first cohort of approximately 670 subjects, a separate validation cohort of under 150 different subjects was used. To predict cytomegalovirus infection status, the study combined high-throughput TCR immunosequencing, statistical association of individual TCRs with disease status, and machine learning. A later analysis re-examined previously published TCR beta repertoires from around 670 donors and added high-resolution HLA genotyping to investigate patterns of TCR occurrence. In the later analysis, no new phenotypic data were used to find candidate immune exposures; instead, reliance was placed on TCR beta sequences and their occurrence across donors. To decide whether each TCR beta V gene segment behaved as functional or pseudogenic, an earlier analysis of some 570 of the donors relied on high-throughput TCR beta sequencing. Donor age, sex, ethnicity and CMV serostatus were compiled alongside the repertoire data. A later genetic analysis took genome-wide SNP genotypes for about 65% of the roughly 670 donors and used that subset as a discovery cohort. All discovery cohort repertoires had been generated using a single sequencing platform. HLA typing included class I and class II loci at four-digit resolution. The number of donors typed differed by locus, with about 620-630 for A, B, C, DRB1 and DQB1, roughly 550 for DQA1, 600 to 610 for DPA1, and approximately 470 for DPB1. About five DR-DQ haplotypes were treated as single units for association and clustering because of strong linkage in the cohort. Across 300 to 500 genotyped donors of the cohort, an average of about 240,000 unique TCR beta nucleotide sequences per donor were sequenced, and roughly a sixth of those sequences were non-productive. Findings and caveats that apply to the study as a whole: In a later analysis, HLA-associated TCR beta chains showed more clonal expansion and lower generation probabilities than non-associated chains that were equally common. Roughly uniform sequencing depth across donors was assumed in presence/absence analyses, although this assumption may not hold. According to a later analysis, most CMV-associated TCR beta chains appeared to be HLA-restricted, and the HLA associations seemed to be driven largely by CMV exposure. A few of the identified cytomegalovirus-associated TCR beta chains were confirmed in vitro to be specific for cytomegalovirus antigens. Because HLA typing was unavailable for some donors at each locus, only the typed subset was used in association tests. Cytomegalovirus status was reported to be diagnosed by the classifier with high specificity and sensitivity in both the original and validation cohorts. At a false discovery rate of 0.05, a later analysis linked fewer than 20,000 TCR beta sequences to specific HLA alleles. The authors suggested that the approach could potentially be generalized to other disease states and immunological phenotypes. A further reported finding was that TCR beta sequences accurately predicted the HLA-A and HLA-B alleles for most subjects in the first cohort. A later analysis reported that several top co-occurrence clusters appeared linked to parvovirus B19, influenza, CMV and Epstein-Barr virus. Compared with the approximately 710-donor mean, donors in an Asian-associated ancestry cluster had fewer N-insertions in productive TCRs, according to a later genetic analysis. A later analysis found that TCR association rates varied across HLA loci, with DRB1 alleles showing the most associated TCRs and HLA-C alleles the fewest. Linkage disequilibrium might explain the correlated functional status among segregating V segments, but an unknown experimental factor could not be excluded. A cluster of highly shared sequence variants was judged likely to be a technical artifact of the sequencing pipeline. When HLA alleles, especially DR and DQ, strongly co-occurred, attributing TCR associations to individual alleles was difficult. Immune exposure information for the cohort was limited to CMV serostatus. In this cohort, only TCR beta chains were sequenced, and detectable features were limited by the absence of alpha or paired-chain data. In a later genetic analysis, a missense DCLRE1C variant was associated with V-gene and J-gene trimming of TCR beta chains, and the association was replicated in an independent cohort. An earlier analysis of around 600 of the donors showed that most TCR beta V segments appeared in productive rearrangements either about 87% or about 30% of the time, which broadly matched IMGT annotations. A total of 150 to 200 TCR beta chains were listed by the study as associated with cytomegalovirus. Because counts were too low, 15 to 20 rarely observed V segments, including chromosome 9 orphons, were excluded from the earlier analysis of several hundred of the donors. Across donors, most TCR sequences were observed very rarely, whereas some public TCRs were present in many individuals.

The cohort consisted of 666 healthy bone marrow donors. At the time of sampling, every cohort member was nominally healthy, though immune exposures that went unrecorded were likely present. The donor tested CMV seropositive and was one of the 289 seropositive cohort members. Every donor gave a peripheral blood sample, and the peripheral blood mononuclear cells from that sample were used for TCR beta sequencing. The Qiagen DNeasy Blood Extraction Kit was used to extract genomic DNA from the blood cell samples. Turning to this clone: It has no known antigen specificity. No much larger clonotype is one base removed from it; base qualities were not supplied.

Receptors were amplified or captured by the immunoSEQ multiplex PCR assay. The multiplex PCR relied on a mix of 60 forward primers for TCR Vbeta segments and 13 reverse primers for TCR Jbeta segments. The CDR3 region of rearranged TCR beta genes was amplified from genomic DNA by a multiplex PCR assay. On the Illumina HiSeq System, the amplified TCR beta libraries were sequenced as 87-base-pair reads. From the authors' description of their analysis: A later analysis counted approximately 74 million unique TCR beta chains across the 640 or so repertoires, and some 11 million of these chains were shared by at least two donors. A nearest-neighbor algorithm error-corrected the raw reads and collapsed the reads into unique sequences, merging closely related sequences to remove PCR and sequencing errors. To assign V, D and J gene segments, CDR3 sequences were aligned to IMGT reference sequences. Each retained sequence needed at least a six-nucleotide match to both a V gene segment and a J gene segment. A rearrangement counted as productive if the CDR3 had no stop codons and remained in frame with V and J, and every other rearrangement counted as non-productive. Following IMGT convention, CDR3 was defined as the stretch from the second conserved V-encoded cysteine to the conserved J-encoded phenylalanine. Sequences without an unambiguous match to a single V gene segment were excluded from the earlier analysis of over 500 of the donors. An earlier analysis of just under 600 of the donors called V segments functional above 56.7% productive rearrangements and segregating when the between-donor standard deviation exceeded 5%. To diagnose cytomegalovirus status from the catalog of TCR beta chain sequences, a statistical classification framework was built. In a later analysis, V and J genes were assigned by comparing TCR nucleotide sequences against IMGT/GENE-DB human TR gene sequences. The TCRdist pipeline was used in a later analysis to assign CDR3 sequences and most-parsimonious VDJ recombination scenarios. A later analysis defined each TCR beta chain by its CDR3 amino acid sequence plus V-gene family, and excluded reads lacking a unique V-gene family. In a later analysis, 550 to 650 highly shared, low-generation-probability nucleotide sequences were removed to address suspected cross-contamination and a sequencing artifact. In a later analysis, a clonal expansion index for each public chain was calculated from normalized within-repertoire ranks of inferred template counts. Generation probabilities in a later analysis came from a VDJ recombination model fitted to out-of-frame rearrangements, and those results were checked against IGoR. A later analysis scored TCR-TCR, TCR-HLA and TCR-CMV co-occurrence with hypergeometric tests, applying a repertoire-size bias correction to TCR pairs. To estimate false discovery rates, a later analysis permuted the HLA or CMV assignments 20 times. In a later analysis, co-occurring TCRs were grouped using DBSCAN, and TCRdist sequence similarity was added for clustering within HLA-allele-positive subsets. Repertoires with fewer than 30,000 or more than 120,000 public chains were left out of co-occurrence clustering, as were about 5 repertoires with anomalous nucleotide sharing. This is the immuneACCESS table as TCRdb keeps it, with only in-frame sequences that have V and J called. A part of the clones is gone; compared with another copy, unresolved V genes explain less than half, and the rest is unexplained. V and J calls and clone size are copied from that table; D and trimming were computed from the DNA. The sample table holds about 200,000 clones, of which 70% to 80% were seen once. In total, the top ten clones hold approximately 0.4% of the sample.

The sequencing sample was made of PBMCs. The sequence was collected from a male donor in good health and CMV-seropositive.

The CDR3 loop reads CAWSVAAGRKSGKPQHF. The DNA reads TGTGCCTGGAGTGTGGCGGCAGGGAGGAAGAGTGGGAAGCCCCAGCATTTT. The V and J segments used are TRBV30 and TRBJ1-5, with TRBD1 perhaps the D gene, on 5 matching bases. V is reduced by 0 bases and J by 8 bases, leaving a spacing of 23 bases between them. The CDR3, from cysteine to phenylalanine, totals 17 residues. The kept DNA is CDR3 alone, 51 bases in frame from the first base. Taken from the germline V gene (reference sequence), the CDR1 and CDR2 loops are GTSNPN and SVGIG. The CDR3, completed at both ends by the reference TRBV30 and TRBJ1-5 genes, gives the full variable domain SQTIHQWPATLVQPVGSPLSLECTVEGTSNPNLYWYRQAAGRGLQLLFYSVGIGQISSEVPQNLSASRPQDRQFILSSKKLLLSDSGFYLCAWSVAAGRKSGKPQHFGDGTRLSIL.